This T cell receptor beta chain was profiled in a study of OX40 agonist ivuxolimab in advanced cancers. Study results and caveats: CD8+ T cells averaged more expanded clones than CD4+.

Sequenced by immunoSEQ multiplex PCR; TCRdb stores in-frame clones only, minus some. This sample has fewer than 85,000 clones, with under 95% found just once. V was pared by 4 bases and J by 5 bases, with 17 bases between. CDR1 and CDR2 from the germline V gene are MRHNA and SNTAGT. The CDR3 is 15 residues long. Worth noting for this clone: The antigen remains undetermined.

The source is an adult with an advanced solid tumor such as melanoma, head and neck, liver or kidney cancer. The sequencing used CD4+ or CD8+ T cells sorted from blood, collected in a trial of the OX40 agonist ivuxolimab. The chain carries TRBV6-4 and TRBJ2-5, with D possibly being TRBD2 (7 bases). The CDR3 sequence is CASSVIAGGLETQYF. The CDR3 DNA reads TGTGCCAGCAGTGTGATCGCCGGGGGGCTGGAGACCCAGTACTTC.